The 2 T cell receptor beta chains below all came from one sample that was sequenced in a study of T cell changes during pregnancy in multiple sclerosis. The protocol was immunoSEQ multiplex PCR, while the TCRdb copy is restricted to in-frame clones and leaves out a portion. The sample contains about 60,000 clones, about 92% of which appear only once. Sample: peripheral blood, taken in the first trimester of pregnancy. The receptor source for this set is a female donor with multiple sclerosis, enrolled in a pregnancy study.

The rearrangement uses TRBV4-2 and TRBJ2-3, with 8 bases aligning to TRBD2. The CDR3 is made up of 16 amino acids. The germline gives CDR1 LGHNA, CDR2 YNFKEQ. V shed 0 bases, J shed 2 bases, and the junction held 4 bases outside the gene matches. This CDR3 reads CASSQEAGELTDTQYF. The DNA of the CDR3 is TGTGCCAGCAGCCAAGAAGCGGGGGAACTCACAGATACGCAGTATTTT.

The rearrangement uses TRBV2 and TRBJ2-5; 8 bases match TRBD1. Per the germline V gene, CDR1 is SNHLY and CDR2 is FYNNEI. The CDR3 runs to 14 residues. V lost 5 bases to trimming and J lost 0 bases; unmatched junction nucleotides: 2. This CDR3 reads CASSYRGYQETQYF. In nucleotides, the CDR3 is TGTGCCAGCAGTTACAGGGGGTACCAAGAGACCCAGTACTTC. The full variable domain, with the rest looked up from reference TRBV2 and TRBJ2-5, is EPEVTQTPSHQVTQMGQEVILRCVPISNHLYFYWYRQILGQKVEFLVSFYNNEISEKSEIFDDQFSVERPDGSNFTLKIRSTKLEDSAMYFCASSYRGYQETQYFGPGTRLLVL.